This T cell receptor (beta chain) appears in the sequencing data of a study of blood T cell repertoires in COVID-19 (dated by TCRdb to the early 2020s). Regarding the complete study: Samples covering the acute and convalescent phases of COVID-19 were provided by collaborators in the United States, Italy and Spain. The dataset comprised deeply sampled blood TCRbeta repertoires from subjects exposed to, actively infected with, or recovered from COVID-19. Samples came from the ongoing ImmuneRACE study (first 160 participants) plus 1,254 subjects from 6 global collaborators. Nearly every sample came with metadata listing a de-identified subject ID, COVID-19 status, age in years and sex. The material from the prospective study consisted of cDNA or gDNA derived from T cells, B-cell-depleted T cells, or PBMCs. The repertoires were released in a freely available public database meant as a resource for research on the immune response to SARS-CoV-2. Where available, HLA class I and class II types were obtained from metadata supplied by the sample provider rather than from assay-based typing. Overall study outcomes, separate from this receptor: The amount of clinical and demographic metadata varied by source and participant and was provided uncurated.

In the prospective study, participants were about 18 to 95 years old, resided in about two dozen geographic areas of the United States, and were enrolled through a virtual design. To assign participants to cohorts, the prospective study relied on clinical history that participants themselves reported in a screening survey and a study questionnaire. In the prospective study, mobile phlebotomists collected whole blood, serum and a nasopharyngeal or oropharyngeal swab from each participant. Participants in the prospective study had the option to provide additional blood draws and questionnaires over a roughly two-month period. Blood samples from the prospective study were shipped frozen or at room temperature prior to DNA extraction. In its sample, this clone was seen once. Its binding antigen is unknown. The sample holds no much larger clone one base away, and base qualities are not on file. TCRbeta CDR3 regions were amplified from genomic DNA by means of the immunoSEQ Assay, a bias-controlled multiplex PCR. Concerning the study's data processing: Nucleated cell counts per sample were estimated from amplification of reference gene primers within the assay. To quantify the absolute abundance of each unique TCRbeta CDR3 rearrangement, sequence reads were collapsed and filtered. For each sample, productive Simpson clonality was calculated as the square root of Simpson's diversity index across productive rearrangements. In its TCRdb copy, this immuneACCESS table keeps in-frame sequences only and misses some clones. Where compared with another copy, unresolved V genes explain less than half of these, and the others have no known cause. From that table come the V and J calls and clone size; the DNA was used to work out D and trimming. This sample lists 280,000 or so clones; around 90% were detected once. About 1.7% of the sample lies in the top ten.

This TCR derives from a woman aged 18 to 35 with acute COVID-19. Sequenced material: PBMCs or T cells enriched from blood (not recorded which).

The CDR3 protein: CASNDKNTGELFF. The sequence in DNA is TGTGCCAGCAACGACAAGAACACCGGGGAGCTGTTTTTT. The sequence links TRBV28 to TRBJ2-2, with no reliable assignment of the D segment. Based on the germline V gene, the CDR1 and CDR2 sequences are MDHEN and SYDVKM. Taken from cysteine to phenylalanine, the CDR3 has 13 residues. Left in the record is the CDR3 DNA by itself, 39 bases read in frame from the first base. Relative to germline, V is 7 bases shorter and J is 1 base shorter, with 7 bases between their ends.